This T cell receptor (beta chain) appears in the sequencing data of a study of cytomegalovirus exposure and HLA in healthy donors. Findings and limits, study-wide: Later on, a genetic analysis was performed. It linked a missense variant in DCLRE1C with V- and J-gene trimming of TCR beta.

The PCR employed 60 Vbeta primers together with 13 Jbeta primers. TCRdb's table, derived via immunoSEQ multiplex PCR, lists solely in-frame clones and lacks some. This sample has roughly 100,000 clones; 76% occur once, and the top ten carry around 8.4%. Deletions cut 7 bases from V and 8 bases from J, with 8 bases between. From germline, CDR1 is LNHDA and CDR2 SQIVND (reference sequence). This CDR3 has 11 amino acids. This clone was detected a few times. Its specificity is unknown. This chain links TRBV19 with TRBJ1-4; D not certain. Sequencing was done on a sample of PBMCs. The TCR originated in a middle-aged man in good health and CMV-seropositive. Here the CDR3 reads CASIPQEKLFF. The DNA for the CDR3 is TGTGCCAGTATCCCGCAGGAAAAACTGTTTTTT.